This TCR beta chain stems from a study of PD-L1 blockade in urothelial cancer. As for the study in general: Patients began atezolizumab, 1,200 mg intravenously every 3 weeks, at some point between 2012 and 2014.

Trimming cost V 8 bases and J 2 bases, with 16 bases left between them. This CDR3 is built from 14 residues. Per germline, CDR1 SQVTM and CDR2 ANQGSEA. This clone was counted a few times. Spike-ins of synthetic TCR analog templates went into each PCR. TCRdb's table, derived via immunoSEQ multiplex PCR, lists solely in-frame clones and lacks some. The table records fewer than 30,000 clones, roughly 83% of them present only once. The V call is TRBV29-1, the J call TRBJ2-1, with a weak D call TRBD1 (7 bases). This clonotype originated in a man between 65 and 79 years old with urothelial cancer. The material was PBMCs, obtained around atezolizumab (anti-PD-L1) treatment. CDR3 DNA: TGCAGCAGTGACAGGGCGGGAACCTACAATGAGCAGTTCTTC. Protein product: CSSDRAGTYNEQFF.